This T cell receptor (beta chain) is from a study of T cell changes during pregnancy in multiple sclerosis. In germline, CDR1 is SGHVS, CDR2 FNYEAQ. The CDR3 loop spans 16 amino acids. V lost 6 bases, J lost 0 bases, and 6 bases stayed unmatched. TCRdb's table, derived via immunoSEQ multiplex PCR, lists solely in-frame clones and lacks some. Of 35,000 to 50,000 clones detected, roughly 90% appear once; the ten largest clones hold 0.67%. The clonotype originates from a female donor with multiple sclerosis, enrolled in a pregnancy study. This chain uses TRBV7-6 with TRBJ2-7; 12 positions match TRBD2. This specimen was CD4+ T cells from peripheral blood mononuclear cells, taken in the first trimester of pregnancy. CDR3 coding DNA: TGTGCCAGCAGTCCCACTAGCGGGAGGACCTCCTACGAGCAGTACTTC. Its protein is CASSPTSGRTSYEQYF.